This entry lists 10 T cell receptor beta chains sequenced from one sample in a study of cytomegalovirus exposure and HLA in healthy donors. PCR involved 60 Vbeta and 13 Jbeta primers. Clones were sequenced by immunoSEQ multiplex PCR, and TCRdb holds only the in-frame ones, with some missing. Among about 180,000 clones listed, over 75% were seen once. Sequences were obtained from PBMCs. These receptors originate from a woman in her fifties or sixties in good health and CMV-seronegative.

The CDR3 bases are TGCGCCAGCAGCCAAGCTCAAGGGAGGGTACCACAAGAGACCCAGTACTTC. Translating it yields CASSQAQGRVPQETQYF. The rearrangement joins TRBV4-1 to TRBJ2-5, with 7 positions matching TRBD2. The trim removed 1 base at V and 2 bases at J, leaving 10 bases unmatched. Germline V lookup: CDR1 MGHRA, CDR2 YSYEKL. This CDR3 is built from 17 residues.

V and J are TRBV7-9 and TRBJ2-1; maybe TRBD1 (6 bases). V was pared by 6 bases and J by 7 bases, with 16 bases between. The CDR3 totals 14 residues. In germline, CDR1 is SEHNR, CDR2 FQNEAQ (reference sequence). Here the CDR3 reads CASSTGRRKNEQFF. Here the CDR3 DNA reads TGTGCCAGCAGTACAGGGAGACGAAAAAATGAGCAGTTCTTC.

The J gene is TRBJ1-3, the V gene TRBV4-1, with 8 nucleotides matching TRBD1. CDR1 and CDR2 (germline): MGHRA, YSYEKL. The CDR3 runs to 15 residues. Germline trimming cut 5 bases from V and 3 bases from J; bases unmatched to any gene: 6. The CDR3 DNA is TGCGCCAGCAGCATCACAGGGGGTGTTGGAAACACCATATATTTT. It codes for CASSITGGVGNTIYF.

The genes are TRBV30 and TRBJ2-1, with D perhaps TRBD2 (6 bases). V lost 5 bases and J lost 6, with 11 bases in between. CDR3 size: 12 residues. Germline values: CDR1 GTSNPN, CDR2 SVGIG (reference sequence). The CDR3 spells CAWGGKSNEQFF. Here the CDR3 DNA reads TGTGCCTGGGGGGGGAAGAGCAATGAGCAGTTCTTC.

This rearrangement joins TRBV28 to TRBJ2-7; TRBD2 matches at 7 bases. Germline V CDR1 and CDR2: MDHEN, SYDVKM. V was clipped by 4 bases and J by 12 bases; unmatched bases: 12. The length of the CDR3 is 13 residues. CDR3 coding DNA: TGTGCCAGCAGTTCCACGGAGCGGGGAGGGATGTACTTC. Protein product: CASSSTERGGMYF.

The chain recombines TRBV13 with TRBJ2-7; D is perhaps TRBD2 (6 bases). With 6 bases removed from V and 2 bases from J, the gap between germline ends came to 14 bases. The V gene's germline CDR1 is PRHDT and CDR2 FYEKMQ (reference sequence). The CDR3 totals 14 residues. CDR3 nucleotides: TGTGCCAGCAGTCCCCGGGGGACTCCCTACGAGCAGTACTTC. It specifies CASSPRGTPYEQYF.

The V call is TRBV5-1, the J call TRBJ2-7, with a possible D match to TRBD1 (7 bases). V was clipped by 4 bases and J by 2 bases, with 16 bases between them. The CDR3 has 15 amino acids. The germline gives CDR1 SGHRS, CDR2 YFSETQ. CDR3 coding DNA: TGCGCCAGCAGCCGAGGAGGGACAGAAGCCTACGAGCAGTACTTC. Amino acid sequence: CASSRGGTEAYEQYF.

The chain combines TRBV28 with TRBJ2-3; 8 bases map to TRBD2. Germline V gene sequence: CDR1 MDHEN, CDR2 SYDVKM. V lost 6 bases and J lost 7; bases outside the gene matches: 6. This CDR3 is built from 13 residues. Written as DNA, the CDR3 is TGTGCCAGCAGGAGTAGCGGGATATATACGCAGTATTTT. Its protein is CASRSSGIYTQYF.

This rearrangement joins TRBV4-3 to TRBJ1-1; 7 bases map to TRBD1. In germline, CDR1 is LGHNA, CDR2 YSLEER. Trimming took 4 bases from V and 0 from J; bases not matched to a gene: 8. This CDR3 region has 16 residues. CDR3 coding DNA: TGCGCCAGCAGCCCAGGGACAGTTTCCATGAACACTGAAGCTTTCTTT. It translates to CASSPGTVSMNTEAFF.

V is TRBV18 and J is TRBJ1-4, with 7 bases matching TRBD1. There are 15 residues in the CDR3. Unmatched junction bases numbered 6, after V lost 0 bases and J lost 8 bases. Germline V gene data show CDR1 as KGHSH and CDR2 as LQKENI. The CDR3 sequence: CASSPPGGGGEKLFF. CDR3 bases: TGTGCCAGCTCACCACCAGGAGGGGGCGGAGAAAAACTGTTTTTT.